The entry that follows covers one TCR beta chain sequence. The V and J ends lost 6 bases and 3 bases respectively, with 21 bases between them. CDR3 length: 16 amino acids. Germline V lookup: CDR1 MNHEY, CDR2 SMNVEV (reference sequence). This entry comes from a study of T-cell reconstitution after alpha-beta-depleted transplantation in children. Preparation of the TCRbeta library was carried out with unique molecular identifiers. One entry per CDR3 protein, called by TCRdb with MiXCR from the PCR reads. The data hold 670,000 or so distinct CDR3 sequences, with 13% observed a single time. The sample consisted of PBMCs, taken before TCRalphabeta/CD19-depleted stem cell transplant. This receptor was taken from a girl aged 2 to 9 with congenital amegakaryocytic thrombocytopenia, due to receive a stem cell transplant. The rearrangement joins TRBV27 to TRBJ2-7; D assignment may be TRBD1 or TRBD2 (5 bases each). Here the CDR3 reads CASRPYRAEGLYEQYF. The CDR3 DNA reads TGTGCCAGCAGACCGTACCGGGCCGAGGGGCTCTACGAGCAGTACTTC.